The clone carrying this T cell receptor beta chain occurred once. These data are taken from a study of shared clonotypes between healthy human individuals. TCRdb's copy holds only in-frame clones and misses some; the assay was immunoSEQ multiplex PCR. The sample contains over a million clones, about 96% of which appear only once. J lost 4 bases, V lost 6 bases, and 6 bases had no gene match. This CDR3 is 15 amino acids long. Germline assignment: CDR1 WSHSY and CDR2 SAAADI. Sequences were obtained from naive CD4+ T cells sorted from blood. Subset denoted: CD45RA+ positively selected. The clonotype comes from a man aged 25-40 years in good health. The chain links TRBV10-2 to TRBJ2-3, with TRBD2 matching over 11 bases. The CDR3 DNA sequence: TGCGCCAGCAGGTTTAGCGGGAGGGCGCCAGATACGCAGTATTTT. Translating gives CASRFSGRAPDTQYF.